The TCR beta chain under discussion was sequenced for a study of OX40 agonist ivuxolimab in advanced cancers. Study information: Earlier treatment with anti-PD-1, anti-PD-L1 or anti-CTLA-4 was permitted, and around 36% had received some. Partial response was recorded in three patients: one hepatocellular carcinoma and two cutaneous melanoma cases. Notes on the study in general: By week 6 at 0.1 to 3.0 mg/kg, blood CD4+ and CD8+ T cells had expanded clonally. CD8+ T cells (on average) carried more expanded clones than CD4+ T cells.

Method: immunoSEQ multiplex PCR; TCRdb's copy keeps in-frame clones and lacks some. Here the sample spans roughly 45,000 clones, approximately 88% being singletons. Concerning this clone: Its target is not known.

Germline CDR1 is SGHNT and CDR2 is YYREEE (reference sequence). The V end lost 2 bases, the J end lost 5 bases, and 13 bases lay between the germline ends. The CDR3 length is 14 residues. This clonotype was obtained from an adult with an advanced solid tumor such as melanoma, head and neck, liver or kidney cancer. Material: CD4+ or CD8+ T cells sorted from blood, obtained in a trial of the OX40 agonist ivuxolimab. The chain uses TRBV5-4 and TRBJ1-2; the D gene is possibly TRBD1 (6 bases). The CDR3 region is CASSLGRGSYGYTF. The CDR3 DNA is TGTGCCAGCAGCTTAGGCAGGGGTTCGTATGGCTACACCTTC.